Listed below are T cell receptor beta chains from one sample, sequenced in a study of naive and memory T cell subsets. One entry per CDR3 protein, called by TCRdb with MiXCR from the UMI-ligation and nested PCR reads. The data show approximately 17,000 distinct CDR3 sequences, about 9% seen once. The sequencing input was central memory CD8+ T cells from blood. All receptors come from a human donor in good health. CDR3s include the opening cysteine and the closing phenylalanine or tryptophan. A D gene is named only where the DNA matches it firmly. Clone size is given for some rows only: seen once, a few or many times, or a class if the clone is expanded.

cdr3_nt,cdr3_aa,clone_size,d_call,v_call,j_call
TGTGCCAGCAGCTTAGGGCAGGGGCTAACCTACGAGCAGTACTTC,CASSLGQGLTYEQYF,few,.,TRBV7-9,TRBJ2-7
TGCGCCAGCAGCCAAGATGCGGGTAGCTCCTACAATGAGCAGTTCTTC,CASSQDAGSSYNEQFF,many,.,TRBV4-3,TRBJ2-1
TGTGCCAGCAGCCAATGGGAGACCTACGAGCAGTACTTC,CASSQWETYEQYF,few,.,TRBV14,TRBJ2-7
TGTGCCAGCAGCTTATCCCAGGGGTGCGGAACTGAAGCTTTCTTT,CASSLSQGCGTEAFF,.,.,TRBV7-8,TRBJ1-1
TGTGCCAGCAGTTGGGGCCGAGAACCGGACGGCTCCTATAATTCACCCCTCCACTTT,CASSWGREPDGSYNSPLHF,.,.,TRBV28,TRBJ1-6
TGTGCCAGCAGTCCGAGCGGGGGGGCCATTGATGAGCAGTTCTTC,CASSPSGGAIDEQFF,.,TRBD2,TRBV6-2/TRBV6-3,TRBJ2-1
TGTGCCAGCAGCTTATTGCAGAACCAAGAGACCCAGTACTTC,CASSLLQNQETQYF,.,.,TRBV7-2,TRBJ2-5
TGCAGTGCTAGTCCGAAACGGGAGACCCAGTACTTC,CSASPKRETQYF,.,.,TRBV20-1,TRBJ2-5
TGTGCCAGCAGGCCCCCGGGACAGGCCTCCTACGAGCAGTACTTC,CASRPPGQASYEQYF,.,TRBD1,TRBV6-2/TRBV6-3,TRBJ2-7
TGTGCCACCCGGCAAGGGACATACGATTCACCCCTCCACTTT,CATRQGTYDSPLHF,.,.,TRBV10-3,TRBJ1-6
TGTGCCAGCACTGGACACTTACAGGGGAGTAACTATGGCTACACCTTC,CASTGHLQGSNYGYTF,many,TRBD1,TRBV28,TRBJ1-2
TGTGCCAGCAGTTTGGAGGCTTACGGCGAAAAACTGTTTTTT,CASSLEAYGEKLFF,few,.,TRBV28,TRBJ1-4
TGTGCCAGCAGCCAAGACGGTACCTCTGGGGCCAACGTCCTGACTTTC,CASSQDGTSGANVLTF,many,.,TRBV3-1,TRBJ2-6
TGCAGTGCTAGAGTGTCTAGCGGGAGATACTACAATGAGCAGTTCTTC,CSARVSSGRYYNEQFF,.,TRBD2,TRBV20-1,TRBJ2-1
TGTGCCAGCAGCTTAGCGGAAGGCGGCAATCAGCCCCAGCATTTT,CASSLAEGGNQPQHF,.,.,TRBV7-8,TRBJ1-5
TGTGCCAGCTCACTCGGGTCAGCCGGATCTGGAAACACCATATATTTT,CASSLGSAGSGNTIYF,.,.,TRBV18,TRBJ1-3
TGTGCCAGCAGTCCCCCAGGCGGGATTACCGGGGAGCTGTTTTTT,CASSPPGGITGELFF,.,.,TRBV6-2/TRBV6-3,TRBJ2-2
TGTGCCAGCACCTTTAGCGGGAAATACAATGAGCAGTTCTTC,CASTFSGKYNEQFF,once,TRBD2,TRBV27,TRBJ2-1
TGTGCCAGCAGCTTTCAGACTAGCGGGGCCACAGATACGCAGTATTTT,CASSFQTSGATDTQYF,few,TRBD2,TRBV5-4,TRBJ2-3
TGCAGTGCTAGAGATTCGGCTAGTGTGAACAATGAGCAGTTCTTC,CSARDSASVNNEQFF,few,.,TRBV20-1,TRBJ2-1
TGCGCCAGCAGCCAAGACAGGTTTGAGGACACATTACTCTATGGCTACACCTTC,CASSQDRFEDTLLYGYTF,many,.,TRBV4-3,TRBJ1-2
TGTGCCAGCAGCTTAGAGATTGCTCAGAACCTTCAAGGGGGCACTGAAGCTTTCTTT,CASSLEIAQNLQGGTEAFF,many,.,TRBV7-6,TRBJ1-1
TGTGCCAGCAGTTTACAGGTGCCCTTGAACACTGAAGCTTTCTTT,CASSLQVPLNTEAFF,few,.,TRBV12-3/TRBV12-4,TRBJ1-1
TGTGCCAGCAGTTTCCCAGGCACAGATACGCAGTATTTT,CASSFPGTDTQYF,many,.,TRBV6-5,TRBJ2-3
TGTGCCAGCAGCTTAAAAAAACAGCGGACAGGGTCCGAGCAGTACTTC,CASSLKKQRTGSEQYF,.,TRBD1,TRBV7-8,TRBJ2-7
TGTGCCAGCAGCTCCCAGGAGCTCTACGAGCAGTACTTC,CASSSQELYEQYF,many,.,TRBV7-9,TRBJ2-7
TGTGCCAGCAGCCCCATAGCGGGGGGGTACTACAATGAGCAGTTCTTC,CASSPIAGGYYNEQFF,.,TRBD2,TRBV7-3,TRBJ2-1
TGTGCCAGCAGTGGGGGGCGGACTCTCCAGTTT,CASSGGRTLQF,many,.,TRBV2,TRBJ1-1
TGTGCCAGCAGCTTAGGACAGGGGGCCAGGCAGCCCCAGCATTTT,CASSLGQGARQPQHF,.,TRBD1,TRBV13,TRBJ1-5
TGCAGCGTTTCCGGGGCGTCGAGGAATGAGCAGTTCTTC,CSVSGASRNEQFF,few,.,TRBV29-1,TRBJ2-1
TGTGCCAGCAGTGCTGTAGCGGCTAGCACAGATACGCAGTATTTT,CASSAVAASTDTQYF,many,.,TRBV6-4,TRBJ2-3
TGCGCCAGCAGCCCGTTATCCGGGACAACTACCGGGGAGCTGTTTTTT,CASSPLSGTTTGELFF,many,.,TRBV4-3,TRBJ2-2
TGTGCCACCAGTGATCCCCGGGCCTACTACGAGCAGTACTTC,CATSDPRAYYEQYF,.,.,TRBV24-1,TRBJ2-7
TGCAGTGCTAGGTCCGTGGGGGCGGGAGACACAGATACGCAGTATTTT,CSARSVGAGDTDTQYF,many,.,TRBV20-1,TRBJ2-3
TGTGCCAGCAGTTACTCGACGCAGATGGATGGCTACACCTTC,CASSYSTQMDGYTF,.,.,TRBV6-6,TRBJ1-2
TGTGCCAGCAGTCGATGGCAGGGGGCGAGCAATCAGCCCCAGCATTTT,CASSRWQGASNQPQHF,.,TRBD1,TRBV27,TRBJ1-5
TGCAGTGCTAGTGGGTCTAGCGGTAATTCACCCCTCCACTTT,CSASGSSGNSPLHF,many,.,TRBV20-1,TRBJ1-6
TGTGCCAGCAGTGGGGACAGGGATCGGTACTCACCCCTCCACTTT,CASSGDRDRYSPLHF,few,TRBD1,TRBV6-2/TRBV6-3,TRBJ1-6
TGCAGCGTCTCAATGGTTCAGTACGAGCAGTACTTC,CSVSMVQYEQYF,.,.,TRBV29-1,TRBJ2-7
TGTGCCAGCAGTGAACTTTCACCAGCCTCTAACTATGGCTACACCTTC,CASSELSPASNYGYTF,medium-sized,.,TRBV25-1,TRBJ1-2
TGTGCCAGCAGCTTCGAGGAGTTGGGTGAGCAGTTCTTC,CASSFEELGEQFF,many,.,TRBV5-5,TRBJ2-1
TGTGCCAGCAGCTTAGGAGACAGAAACTACGAGCAGTACTTC,CASSLGDRNYEQYF,many,.,TRBV7-9,TRBJ2-7
TGTGCCAGCAGCCAAGGGGGACTAGCGGGAGATTACGAGCAGTACTTC,CASSQGGLAGDYEQYF,.,TRBD2,TRBV4-2,TRBJ2-7
TGTGCCAGCAGTGCCTATTCCGGGACATACAACACGGGAATAGCGGGAAATGCCTACGAGCAGTACTTC,CASSAYSGTYNTGIAGNAYEQYF,.,TRBD2,TRBV6-1,TRBJ2-7